This entry concerns a single T cell receptor (beta chain). The table came from immunoSEQ multiplex PCR; TCRdb's copy has only in-frame clones and leaves some out. This table holds roughly 350,000 clones, roughly 88% found once. This entry comes from a study of blood T cell repertoires in COVID-19. Germline V gene data show CDR1 as MNHEY and CDR2 as SVGEGT. The CDR3 is made up of 17 amino acids. With V trimmed by 1 base and J by 1 base, 6 bases remained unmatched. This chain connects TRBV6-2 or TRBV6-3 to TRBJ1-5, with 8 bases aligning to TRBD1. This TCR came from a woman between 50 and 59 years old with active or convalescent COVID-19. Sequenced material: peripheral blood. CDR3 sequence (DNA): TGTGCCAGCAGTTACTTCCAGACAGGGGCGAGCAATCAGCCCCAGCATTTT. Translated, it gives CASSYFQTGASNQPQHF.